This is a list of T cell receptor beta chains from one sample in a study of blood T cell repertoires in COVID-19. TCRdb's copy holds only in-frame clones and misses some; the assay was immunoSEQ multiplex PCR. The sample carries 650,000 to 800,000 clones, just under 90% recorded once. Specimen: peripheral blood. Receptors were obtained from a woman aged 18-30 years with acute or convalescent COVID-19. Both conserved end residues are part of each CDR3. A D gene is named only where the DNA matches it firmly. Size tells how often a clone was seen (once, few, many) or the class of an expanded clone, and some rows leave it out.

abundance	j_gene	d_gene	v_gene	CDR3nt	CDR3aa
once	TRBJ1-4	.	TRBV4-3	TGCGCCAGCAGCCAAGCTAGCAATGAAAAACTGTTTTTT	CASSQASNEKLFF
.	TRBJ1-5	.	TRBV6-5	TGTGCCAGCAGTCGCGGACAGAGCAATCAGCCCCAGCATTTT	CASSRGQSNQPQHF
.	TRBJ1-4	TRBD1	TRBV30	TGTGCCTGGACCCGACCGACAGGGCTCGATGAAAAACTGTTTTTT	CAWTRPTGLDEKLFF
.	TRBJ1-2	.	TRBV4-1	TGCGCCAGCAGCCAAGCGACAGGTTTTAATGGCTACACCTTC	CASSQATGFNGYTF
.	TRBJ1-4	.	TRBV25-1	TGTGCCAGCAGACAGGGCAGGAATGAAAAACTGTTTTTT	CASRQGRNEKLFF
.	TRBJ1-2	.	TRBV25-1	TGTGCCAGCAGTGAACAGGGGTACTATGGCTACACCTTC	CASSEQGYYGYTF
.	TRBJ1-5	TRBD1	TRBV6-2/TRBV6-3	TGTGCCAGCAGTTACTCTAGGGGACAGAGCAATCAGCCCCAGCATTTT	CASSYSRGQSNQPQHF
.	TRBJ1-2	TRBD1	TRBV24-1	TGTGCCACCAGTGAGCGTGGGACAGCTAACTATGGCTACACCTTC	CATSERGTANYGYTF
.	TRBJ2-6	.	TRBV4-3	TGCGCCAGCAGCCAAGAGCTCCACGGACGGCGGGCTGGGGCCAACGTCCTGACTTTC	CASSQELHGRRAGANVLTF
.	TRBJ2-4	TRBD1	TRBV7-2	TGTGCCAGCAGCCTCACCGGGACAGGGGAGGTGCGCAACATTCAGTACTTC	CASSLTGTGEVRNIQYF